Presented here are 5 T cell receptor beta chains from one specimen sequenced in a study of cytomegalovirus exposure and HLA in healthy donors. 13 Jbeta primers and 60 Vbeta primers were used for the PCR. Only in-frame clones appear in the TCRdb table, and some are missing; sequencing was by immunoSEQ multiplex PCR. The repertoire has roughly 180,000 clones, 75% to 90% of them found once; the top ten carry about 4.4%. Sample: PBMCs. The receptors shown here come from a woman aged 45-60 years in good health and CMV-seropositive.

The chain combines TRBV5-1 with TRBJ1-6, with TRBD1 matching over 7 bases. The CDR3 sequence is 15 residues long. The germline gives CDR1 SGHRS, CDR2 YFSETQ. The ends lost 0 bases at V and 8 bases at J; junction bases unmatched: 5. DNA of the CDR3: TGCGCCAGCAGCTTGGAAAGGGGGCGCGATTCACCCCTCCACTTT. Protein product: CASSLERGRDSPLHF.

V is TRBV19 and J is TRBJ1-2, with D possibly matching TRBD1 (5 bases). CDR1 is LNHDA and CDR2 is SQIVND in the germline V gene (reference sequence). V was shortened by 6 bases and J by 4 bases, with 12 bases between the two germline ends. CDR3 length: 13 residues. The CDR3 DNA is TGTGCCAGTAGCCTCACCGACAGCTATGGCTACACCTTC. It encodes CASSLTDSYGYTF.

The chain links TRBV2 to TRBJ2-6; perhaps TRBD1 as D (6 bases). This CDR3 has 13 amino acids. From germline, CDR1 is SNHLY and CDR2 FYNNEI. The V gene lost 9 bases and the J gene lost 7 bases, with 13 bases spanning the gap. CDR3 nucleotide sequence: TGTGCCAGAAACAGGGAAGTTGCCAACGTCCTGACTTTC. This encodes CARNREVANVLTF.

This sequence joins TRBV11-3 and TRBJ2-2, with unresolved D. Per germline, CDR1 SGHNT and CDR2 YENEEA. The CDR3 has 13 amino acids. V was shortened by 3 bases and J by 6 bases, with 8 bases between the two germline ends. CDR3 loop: CASSFMSAGELFF. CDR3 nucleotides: TGTGCCAGCAGCTTTATGAGTGCCGGGGAGCTGTTTTTT.

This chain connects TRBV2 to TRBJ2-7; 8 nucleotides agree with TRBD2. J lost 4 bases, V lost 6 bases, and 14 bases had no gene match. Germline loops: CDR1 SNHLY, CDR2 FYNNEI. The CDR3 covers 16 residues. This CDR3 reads CASRGYTSGASYEQYF. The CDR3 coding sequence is TGTGCCAGCAGGGGCTACACTAGCGGCGCTTCGTACGAGCAGTACTTC.